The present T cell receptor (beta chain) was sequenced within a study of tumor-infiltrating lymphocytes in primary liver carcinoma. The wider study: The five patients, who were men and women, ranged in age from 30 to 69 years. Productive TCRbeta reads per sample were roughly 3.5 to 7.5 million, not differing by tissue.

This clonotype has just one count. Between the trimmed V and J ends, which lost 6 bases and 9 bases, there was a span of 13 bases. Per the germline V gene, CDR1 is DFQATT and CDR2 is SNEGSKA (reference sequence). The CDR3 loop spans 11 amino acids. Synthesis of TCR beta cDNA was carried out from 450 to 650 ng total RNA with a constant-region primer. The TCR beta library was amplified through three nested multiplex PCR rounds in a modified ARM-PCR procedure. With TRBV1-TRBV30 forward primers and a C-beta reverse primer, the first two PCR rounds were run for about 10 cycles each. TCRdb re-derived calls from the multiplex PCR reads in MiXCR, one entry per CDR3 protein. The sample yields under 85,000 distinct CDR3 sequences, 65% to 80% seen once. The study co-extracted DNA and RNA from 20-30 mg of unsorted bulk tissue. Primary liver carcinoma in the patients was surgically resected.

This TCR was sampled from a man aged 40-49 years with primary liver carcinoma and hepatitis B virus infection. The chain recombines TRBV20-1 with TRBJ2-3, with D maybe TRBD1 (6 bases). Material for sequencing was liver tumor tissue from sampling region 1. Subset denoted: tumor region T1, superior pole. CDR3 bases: TGCAGTGCCAGAAGGGGGTTCACGCAGTATTTT. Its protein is CSARRGFTQYF.